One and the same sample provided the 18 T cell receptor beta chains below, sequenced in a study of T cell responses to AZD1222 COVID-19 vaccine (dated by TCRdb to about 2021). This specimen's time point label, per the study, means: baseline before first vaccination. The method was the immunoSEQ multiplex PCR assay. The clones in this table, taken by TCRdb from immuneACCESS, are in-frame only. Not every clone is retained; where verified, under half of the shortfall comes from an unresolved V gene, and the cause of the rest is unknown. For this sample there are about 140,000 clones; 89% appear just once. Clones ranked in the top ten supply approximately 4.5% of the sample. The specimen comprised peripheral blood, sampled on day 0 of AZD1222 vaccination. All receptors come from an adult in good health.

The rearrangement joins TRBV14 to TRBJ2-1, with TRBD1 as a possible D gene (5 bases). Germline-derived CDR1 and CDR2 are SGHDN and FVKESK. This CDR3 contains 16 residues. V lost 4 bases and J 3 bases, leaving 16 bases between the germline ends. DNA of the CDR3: TGTGCCAGCAGCCTGACTGTGTATGGACACTACAATGAGCAGTTCTTC. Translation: CASSLTVYGHYNEQFF.

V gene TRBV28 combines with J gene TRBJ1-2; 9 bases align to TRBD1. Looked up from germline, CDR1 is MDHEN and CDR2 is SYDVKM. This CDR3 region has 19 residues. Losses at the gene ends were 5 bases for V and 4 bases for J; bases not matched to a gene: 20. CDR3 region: CASSPPDRGGTQEIYGYTF. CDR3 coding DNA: TGTGCCAGCAGTCCACCGGACAGGGGCGGTACGCAAGAGATCTATGGCTACACCTTC.

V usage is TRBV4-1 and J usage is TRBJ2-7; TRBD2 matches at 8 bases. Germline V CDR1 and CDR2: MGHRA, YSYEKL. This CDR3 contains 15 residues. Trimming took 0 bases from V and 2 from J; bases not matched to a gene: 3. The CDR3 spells CASSQEGGLAYEQYF. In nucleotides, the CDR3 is TGCGCCAGCAGCCAAGAGGGGGGACTAGCCTACGAGCAGTACTTC.

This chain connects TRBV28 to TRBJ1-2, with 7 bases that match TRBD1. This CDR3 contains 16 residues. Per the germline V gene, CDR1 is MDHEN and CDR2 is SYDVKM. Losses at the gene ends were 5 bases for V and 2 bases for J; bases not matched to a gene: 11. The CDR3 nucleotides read TGTGCCAGCAGTACTCTACAGGGGCTAGAGAACTATGGCTACACCTTC. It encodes CASSTLQGLENYGYTF.

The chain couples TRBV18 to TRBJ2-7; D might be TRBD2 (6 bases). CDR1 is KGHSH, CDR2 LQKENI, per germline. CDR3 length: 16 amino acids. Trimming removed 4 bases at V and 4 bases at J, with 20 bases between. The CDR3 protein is CASSRRRTEGKYEQYF. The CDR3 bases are TGTGCCAGCTCACGGCGACGGACGGAGGGGAAGTACGAGCAGTACTTC.

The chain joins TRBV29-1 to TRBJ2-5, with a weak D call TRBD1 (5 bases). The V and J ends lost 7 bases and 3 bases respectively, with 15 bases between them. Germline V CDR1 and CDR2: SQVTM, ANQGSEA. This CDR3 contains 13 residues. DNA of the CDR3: TGCAGCGCGGGCAGGGATGGAGAAGAGACCCAGTACTTC. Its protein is CSAGRDGEETQYF.

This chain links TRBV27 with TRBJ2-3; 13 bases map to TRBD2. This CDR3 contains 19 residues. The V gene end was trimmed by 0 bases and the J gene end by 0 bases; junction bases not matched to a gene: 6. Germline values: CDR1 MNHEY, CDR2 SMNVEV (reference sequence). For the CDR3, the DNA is TGTGCCAGCAGTTTATCCGGACTAGCGGGAGTATTTAGCACAGATACGCAGTATTTT. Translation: CASSLSGLAGVFSTDTQYF.

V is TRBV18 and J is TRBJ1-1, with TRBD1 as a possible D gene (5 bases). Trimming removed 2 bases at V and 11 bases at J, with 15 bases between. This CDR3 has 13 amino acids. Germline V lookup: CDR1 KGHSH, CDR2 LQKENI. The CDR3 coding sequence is TGTGCCAGCTCACCAGGGGGGGACCGGTGGGCTTTCTTT. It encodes CASSPGGDRWAFF.

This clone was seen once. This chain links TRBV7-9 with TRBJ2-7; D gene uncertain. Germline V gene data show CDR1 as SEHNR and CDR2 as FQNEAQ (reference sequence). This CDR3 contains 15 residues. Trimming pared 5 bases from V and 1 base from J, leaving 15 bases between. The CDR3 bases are TGTGCCAGCAGCCCCTACGAAGGGCTGTCCTACGAGCAGTACTTC. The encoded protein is CASSPYEGLSYEQYF.

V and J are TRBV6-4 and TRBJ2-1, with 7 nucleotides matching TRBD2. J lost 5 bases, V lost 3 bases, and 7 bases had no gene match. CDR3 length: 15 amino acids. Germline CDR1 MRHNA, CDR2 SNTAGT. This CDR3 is CASSESGEGHNEQFF. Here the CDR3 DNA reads TGTGCCAGCAGTGAGAGCGGGGAGGGCCACAATGAGCAGTTCTTC.

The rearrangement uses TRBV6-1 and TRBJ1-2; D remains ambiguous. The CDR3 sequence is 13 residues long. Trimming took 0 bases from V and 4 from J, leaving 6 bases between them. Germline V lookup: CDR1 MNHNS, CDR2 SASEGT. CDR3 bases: TGTGCCAGCAGTGAAGCTGCCCCCTATGGCTACACCTTC. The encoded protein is CASSEAAPYGYTF.

The CDR3 is CASSPGQGLRQETQYF. In nucleotides, the CDR3 is TGTGCCAGCAGCCCCGGACAGGGCCTGCGTCAAGAGACCCAGTACTTC. The chain combines TRBV7-2 with TRBJ2-5; 8 bases agree with TRBD1. The CDR3 has 16 residues. From germline, CDR1 is SGHTA and CDR2 FQGNSA. V lost 5 bases, J lost 2 bases, and 10 bases stayed unmatched.

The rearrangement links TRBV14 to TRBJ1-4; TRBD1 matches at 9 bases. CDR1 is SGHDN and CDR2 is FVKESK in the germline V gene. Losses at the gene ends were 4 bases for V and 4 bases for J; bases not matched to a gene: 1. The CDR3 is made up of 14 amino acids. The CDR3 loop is CASSRTGVNEKLFF. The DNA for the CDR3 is TGTGCCAGCAGCCGGACAGGGGTTAATGAAAAACTGTTTTTT.

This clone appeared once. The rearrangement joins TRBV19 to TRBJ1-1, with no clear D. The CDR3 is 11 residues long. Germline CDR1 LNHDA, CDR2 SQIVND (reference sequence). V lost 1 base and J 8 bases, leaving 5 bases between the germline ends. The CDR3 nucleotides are TGTGCCAGTAGTATAGGCGGAGAAGCTTTCTTT. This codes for CASSIGGEAFF.

The CDR3 DNA reads as TGTGCCAGCAGCCAAGATACAGATACGCAGTATTTT. Residues: CASSQDTDTQYF. V is TRBV4-2 and J is TRBJ2-3; no definite D call. The CDR3 has 12 residues. CDR1 and CDR2 (germline): LGHNA, YNFKEQ. V gave up 0 bases and J gave up 3 bases, with 1 base separating them.

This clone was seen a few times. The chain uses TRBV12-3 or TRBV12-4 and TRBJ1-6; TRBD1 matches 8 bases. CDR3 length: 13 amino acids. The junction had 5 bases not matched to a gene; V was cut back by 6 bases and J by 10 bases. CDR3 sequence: CASRTGGSSPLHF. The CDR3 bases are TGTGCCAGCAGAACAGGGGGTAGCTCACCCCTCCACTTT.

CDR3 in DNA: TGTGCCAGCAGTTACCACCGGGGGATAAACACTGAAGCTTTCTTT. Protein product: CASSYHRGINTEAFF. The chain combines TRBV6-2 or TRBV6-3 with TRBJ1-1; TRBD1 might be the D (5 bases). Germline V gene sequence: CDR1 MNHEY, CDR2 SVGEGT. The CDR3 length is 15 residues. Trimming removed 2 bases from V and 2 bases from J, with 12 bases in between.

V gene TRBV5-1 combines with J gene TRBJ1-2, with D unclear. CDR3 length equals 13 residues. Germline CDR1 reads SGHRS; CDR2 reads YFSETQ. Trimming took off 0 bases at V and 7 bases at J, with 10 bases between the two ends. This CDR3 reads CASSLVPGGGYTF. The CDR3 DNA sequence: TGCGCCAGCAGCTTGGTTCCGGGTGGTGGCTACACCTTC.